The 32 T cell receptor beta chains below come from one sample, sequenced in a study of blood T cells in healthy people across ages. Primers used in a second PCR of roughly 6 to 11 cycles were a sample-barcoded 5' primer and a J-beta primer mix. MiXCR was run by TCRdb on the 5' RACE reads, yielding one entry per CDR3 protein. This table holds hundreds of thousands of distinct CDR3 sequences, about 56% found once. Input material: blood. Receptor source: a man aged 40-49 years in good health.

This chain joins TRBV4-2 and TRBJ1-4; 11 bases map to TRBD1. The length of the CDR3 is 15 residues. J was trimmed by 7 bases and V by 0 bases; bases with no gene match: 1. The germline CDR1 and CDR2 sequences are LGHNA and YNFKEQ. CDR3 residues: CASSQEGQGAEKLFF. In DNA form, the CDR3 reads TGTGCCAGCAGCCAAGAAGGACAGGGGGCTGAAAAACTGTTTTTT.

The chain combines TRBV20-1 with TRBJ2-7, with 7 positions matching TRBD2. Germline loops: CDR1 DFQATT, CDR2 SNEGSKA (reference sequence). Unmatched junction bases numbered 13, after V lost 5 bases and J lost 0 bases. This CDR3 is 16 amino acids long. CDR3 loop: CSAQTVGGGISYEQYF. CDR3 bases: TGCAGTGCTCAAACTGTCGGGGGAGGGATCTCCTACGAGCAGTACTTC.

V is TRBV6-6 and J is TRBJ1-6; the D gene is possibly TRBD1 (5 bases). V dropped 6 bases and J dropped 7 bases, with 10 bases sitting between them. The CDR3 sequence is 13 residues long. CDR1 is MNHNY and CDR2 is SVGAGI in the germline V gene (reference sequence). This chain's CDR3 is CASSGHTNSPLHF. CDR3 sequence (DNA): TGTGCCAGCAGCGGACACACCAATTCACCCCTCCACTTT.

This clonotype has only a few counts. V usage is TRBV10-3 and J usage is TRBJ2-1; 9 nucleotides match TRBD2. Trimming at V came to 3 bases and at J to 3 bases, leaving 15 bases not matched to a gene. This CDR3 has 19 amino acids. CDR1 ENHRY and CDR2 SYGVKD come from the germline V gene. CDR3 region: CAISEWGGTGTSSYNEQFF. CDR3 in DNA: TGTGCCATCAGTGAATGGGGGGGGACCGGGACTAGCAGCTACAATGAGCAGTTCTTC.

The gene calls are TRBV11-2 and TRBJ1-1; D not certain. Germline V gives CDR1 SGHAT, CDR2 FQNNGV. This CDR3 is built from 15 residues. The germline V and J ends were trimmed by 4 bases and 4 bases, with 16 bases remaining between them. The chain's CDR3 is CASSSSPSSSTEAFF. In nucleotides, the CDR3 is TGTGCCAGCAGCTCCAGTCCCTCGTCATCCACTGAAGCTTTCTTT. Full variable domain (missing parts from reference TRBV11-2 and TRBJ1-1): EAGVAQSPRYKIIEKRQSVAFWCNPISGHATLYWYQQILGQGPKLLIQFQNNGVVDDSQLPKDRFSAERLKGVDSTLKIQPAKLEDSAVYLCASSSSPSSSTEAFFGQGTRLTVV.

The table lists this clonotype with a count of one. The chain joins TRBV29-1 to TRBJ1-5; D is ambiguous. The CDR3 has 14 residues. Trimming shortened V by 4 bases and J by 8 bases, and 18 bases separated the two germline ends. Germline lookup yields CDR1 SQVTM and CDR2 ANQGSEA. CDR3 DNA: TGCAGCGTTGGCGTGGCCGGTGGGGTGGAGCCCCAGCATTTT. This sequence encodes CSVGVAGGVEPQHF.

As regards this clonotype: This may stem from a read error, because a much larger clone lies one nucleotide away. The chain is built from TRBV29-1 and TRBJ2-7; maybe TRBD1 (5 bases). Germline loops: CDR1 SQVTM, CDR2 ANQGSEA. Between the trimmed V and J ends, which lost 7 bases and 6 bases, there was a span of 13 bases. The CDR3 loop spans 11 amino acids. The CDR3 region has the DNA TGCAGCGCTCAGAGTGGGGCCGAGCAGTACTTC. Translating gives CSAQSGAEQYF.

The rearrangement uses TRBV18 and TRBJ1-4, with D tentatively TRBD1 (5 bases). Germline V CDR1 and CDR2: KGHSH, LQKENI. CDR3 length: 14 amino acids. V lost 4 bases, J lost 4 bases, and 10 bases lay in between. The CDR3: CASSLGTGNEKLFF. The CDR3 coding sequence is TGTGCCAGCTCACTGGGGACCGGTAATGAAAAACTGTTTTTT. The variable domain in full, completed from reference TRBV18 and TRBJ1-4, reads NAGVMQNPRHLVRRRGQEARLRCSPMKGHSHVYWYRQLPEEGLKFMVYLQKENIIDESGMPKERFSAEFPKEGPSILRIQQVVRGDSAAYFCASSLGTGNEKLFFGSGTQLSVL.

This clonotype showed up just once. The chain combines TRBV6-6 with TRBJ2-3; a weak D match, TRBD1 (6 bases). The ends were cut back, 4 bases at V and 2 bases at J, with 16 bases in the middle. Germline V lookup: CDR1 MNHNY, CDR2 SVGAGI (reference sequence). This CDR3 region has 16 residues. CDR3 sequence reads: CASSSRRDTPTDTQYF. The CDR3 nucleotides are TGTGCCAGCAGTTCCCGCCGGGACACCCCCACAGATACGCAGTATTTT.

The genes are TRBV4-2 and TRBJ2-3; 10 nucleotides agree with TRBD2. The CDR3 length is 18 residues. Germline assignment: CDR1 LGHNA and CDR2 YNFKEQ. Losses at the gene ends were 0 bases for V and 3 bases for J; bases not matched to a gene: 9. The chain's CDR3 is CASSQELASGSGTDTQYF. CDR3 DNA sequence: TGTGCCAGCAGCCAAGAGTTAGCTAGCGGGAGTGGAACAGATACGCAGTATTTT.

The CDR3 here is CASSSSGDSGANVLTF. The DNA of the CDR3 is TGCGCCAGCAGCTCGTCTGGGGACTCTGGGGCCAACGTCCTGACTTTC. This chain connects TRBV5-1 to TRBJ2-6; D not certain. The CDR3 has 16 residues. The V gene's germline CDR1 is SGHRS and CDR2 YFSETQ. Trimming pared 3 bases from V and 0 bases from J, leaving 10 bases between.

This chain connects TRBV9 to TRBJ2-7, with 9 positions matching TRBD1. Trimming at V came to 8 bases and at J to 5 bases, leaving 14 bases not matched to a gene. Germline values: CDR1 SGDLS, CDR2 YYNGEE. The CDR3 length is 15 residues. The DNA for the CDR3 is TGTGCCAGTAGCTTACGAGGACAGGGGTCGCACGAGCAGTACTTC. Translated, it gives CASSLRGQGSHEQYF.

The chain has TRBV9 and TRBJ1-6; TRBD1 matches at 10 bases. V was clipped by 0 bases and J by 12 bases; unmatched bases: 3. This CDR3 has 14 amino acids. Germline V lookup: CDR1 SGDLS, CDR2 YYNGEE. The CDR3 spells CASSVGTGGKPLHF. CDR3 sequence (DNA): TGTGCCAGCAGCGTAGGGACAGGGGGTAAACCCCTCCACTTT.

This clonotype was recorded a few times. This chain links TRBV30 with TRBJ2-3; 14 nucleotides match TRBD2. Trimming took 3 bases from V and 3 from J; bases not matched to a gene: 5. This CDR3 contains 16 residues. Germline CDR1 GTSNPN, CDR2 SVGIG (reference sequence). As DNA, the CDR3 is TGTGCCTGGAGCAAGGGACTAGCGGGGGATACAGATACGCAGTATTTT. Translated: CAWSKGLAGDTDTQYF.

The chain has TRBV27 and TRBJ1-2, with D unclear. The germline V gene encodes CDR1 MNHEY and CDR2 SMNVEV (reference sequence). The length of the CDR3 is 13 residues. The V end was cut by 5 bases, the J end by 2 bases, with 9 bases between. The CDR3 region is CASSQSDNYGYTF. CDR3 DNA sequence: TGTGCCAGCAGTCAGAGTGACAACTATGGCTACACCTTC.

The J gene is TRBJ1-1, the V gene TRBV29-1; the D gene is possibly TRBD1 (6 bases). There are 13 residues in the CDR3. Between the trimmed V and J ends, which lost 5 bases and 3 bases, there was a span of 13 bases. Per germline, CDR1 SQVTM and CDR2 ANQGSEA. The CDR3 sequence is CSVNRAQDTEAFF. The CDR3 DNA is TGCAGCGTTAACAGGGCCCAAGACACTGAAGCTTTCTTT.

This clonotype was seen just once. The chain employs TRBV20-1 and TRBJ2-6; 11 positions agree with TRBD1. Trimming at V came to 2 bases and at J to 1 base, leaving 4 bases not matched to a gene. This CDR3 contains 17 residues. Germline V CDR1 and CDR2: DFQATT, SNEGSKA (reference sequence). The CDR3 region has the DNA TGCAGTGCTAGACCCCGGGACAGGGGGTCTGGGGCCAACGTCCTGACTTTC. Translating it yields CSARPRDRGSGANVLTF.

This chain connects TRBV6-6 to TRBJ2-1, with 8 bases aligning to TRBD2. This CDR3 has 16 amino acids. V trimming: 0 bases; J trimming: 5 bases; junction bases outside the gene matches: 6. Germline CDR1 is MNHNY and CDR2 is SVGAGI (reference sequence). The CDR3 reads CASSYSVRGGHNEQFF. CDR3 DNA: TGTGCCAGCAGTTACTCGGTCCGGGGGGGCCACAATGAGCAGTTCTTC.

The rearrangement links TRBV6-2 or TRBV6-3 to TRBJ2-4; 12 nucleotides line up with TRBD2. CDR1 is MNHEY and CDR2 is SVGEGT in the germline V gene. The CDR3 totals 16 residues. After removal of 5 bases from V and 6 bases from J, the junction contained 8 bases not matched to a gene. The CDR3 bases are TGTGCCAGCAGTCCCGGACTAGCGGGATTCGGAAACATTCAGTACTTC. It yields the protein CASSPGLAGFGNIQYF.

The chain couples TRBV14 to TRBJ2-7; D is unresolved. Germline V gives CDR1 SGHDN, CDR2 FVKESK. The V end was cut by 4 bases, the J end by 2 bases, with 6 bases between. The CDR3 extends over 12 amino acids. The DNA for the CDR3 is TGTGCCAGCAGCCCACTGACCTACGAGCAGTACTTC. Its translation is CASSPLTYEQYF. Using reference TRBV14 and TRBJ2-7 for the parts outside the CDR3, the full variable domain is EAGVTQFPSHSVIEKGQTVTLRCDPISGHDNLYWYRRVMGKEIKFLLHFVKESKQDESGMPNNRFLAERTGGTYSTLKVQPAELEDSGVYFCASSPLTYEQYFGPGTRLTVT.

CDR3 loop: CASSRDSVSDTQYF. CDR3 nucleotides: TGCGCCAGCAGCCGGGACTCAGTTTCAGATACGCAGTATTTT. The V call is TRBV4-1, the J call TRBJ2-3; maybe TRBD2 (6 bases). The CDR3 has 14 residues. V was trimmed by 4 bases and J by 4 bases, leaving 12 bases between them. In germline, CDR1 is MGHRA, CDR2 YSYEKL.

This sequence joins TRBV2 and TRBJ2-3, with D uncertain. V gave up 6 bases and J gave up 0 bases, with 16 bases separating them. This CDR3 contains 16 residues. CDR1 and CDR2 (germline): SNHLY, FYNNEI. CDR3 region: CASSASLRPSTDTQYF. The CDR3 DNA reads TGTGCCAGCAGCGCGAGCTTACGACCTAGCACAGATACGCAGTATTTT.

The chain employs TRBV11-3 and TRBJ2-7; D may be TRBD2 (6 bases). This CDR3 has 14 residues. Trimming took off 6 bases at V and 4 bases at J, with 16 bases between the two ends. CDR1 is SGHNT, CDR2 YENEEA, per germline. CDR3: CASSAAGAGYEQYF. Written as DNA, the CDR3 is TGTGCCAGCAGTGCCGCGGGTGCGGGGTACGAGCAGTACTTC.

This clonotype was detected ten times or more. This rearrangement joins TRBV7-2 to TRBJ2-7, with TRBD1 identical over 9 bases. Per germline, CDR1 SGHTA and CDR2 FQGNSA. J gave up 6 bases and V 5 bases, and 8 bases lay outside the gene matches. The CDR3 has 14 residues. This CDR3 is CASSVSGTGREQYF. Here the CDR3 DNA reads TGTGCCAGCAGCGTCTCCGGGACAGGGCGCGAGCAGTACTTC.

The chain carries TRBV20-1 and TRBJ2-1, with 13 bases that match TRBD2. V lost 0 bases, J lost 4 bases, and 12 bases stayed unmatched. The germline gives CDR1 DFQATT, CDR2 SNEGSKA (reference sequence). The CDR3 spans 19 residues. The CDR3 nucleotides read TGCAGTGCTAGAGATCGAGGGACTAGCGGGACACATAGTTACAATGAGCAGTTCTTC. It codes for CSARDRGTSGTHSYNEQFF.

This clonotype was seen a few times. The V gene is TRBV11-2, the J gene TRBJ2-5; TRBD2 agrees at 11 bases. Germline CDR1 reads SGHAT; CDR2 reads FQNNGV. J lost 4 bases, V lost 5 bases, and 6 bases had no gene match. The CDR3 is 15 amino acids. CDR3 protein: CASSLAGGGGETQYF. Here the CDR3 DNA reads TGTGCCAGCAGCCTAGCGGGAGGAGGCGGAGAGACCCAGTACTTC.

This chain uses TRBV5-1 with TRBJ2-7; the match to TRBD2 covers 7 bases. With 0 bases clipped from V and 7 bases from J, the junction kept 19 bases outside the gene matches. In germline, CDR1 is SGHRS, CDR2 YFSETQ. The CDR3 spans 18 residues. The CDR3 spells CASSLGFAGETAGMEQYF. CDR3 coding DNA: TGCGCCAGCAGCTTGGGCTTCGCGGGAGAGACTGCAGGTATGGAGCAGTACTTC.

This chain uses TRBV21-1 with TRBJ2-6; the DNA was not used to check the table's D call, TRBD1. TRBV21-1 is deemed a pseudogene. CDR3 length: 15 amino acids. The CDR3 DNA follows: TGTGCCAGCGGACATCAGGGTCCCGGGGCCAACGTCCTGACTTTC. It codes for CASGHQGPGANVLTF.

In its sample, this clonotype was seen once. CDR3 loop: CASSYSGLAGVNEQFF. DNA of the CDR3: TGTGCCAGCAGTTACTCCGGACTAGCGGGAGTCAATGAGCAGTTCTTC. This chain links TRBV6-5 with TRBJ2-1, with 13 bases identical to TRBD2. Germline loops: CDR1 MNHEY, CDR2 SVGAGI. J was trimmed by 6 bases and V by 0 bases; bases with no gene match: 2. This CDR3 has 16 residues.

V usage is TRBV6-1 and J usage is TRBJ2-1, with a tentative D call TRBD2 (5 bases). The length of the CDR3 is 15 residues. V gave up 2 bases and J gave up 6 bases, with 14 bases separating them. CDR1 and CDR2 (germline): MNHNS, SASEGT. The CDR3 here is CASSESFGGANEQFF. The CDR3 DNA is TGTGCCAGCAGTGAAAGTTTTGGAGGAGCCAATGAGCAGTTCTTC.

This clonotype was observed a few times. The CDR3 loop is CASSFSRVPYF. CDR3 nucleotides: TGTGCCAGCAGCTTTAGCAGGGTACCGTACTTC. The V and J genes are TRBV7-2 and TRBJ2-7; perhaps TRBD1 as D (5 bases). From germline, CDR1 is SGHTA and CDR2 FQGNSA. With 3 bases removed from V and 12 bases from J, the gap between germline ends came to 12 bases. This CDR3 is 11 amino acids long.

The chain joins TRBV5-5 to TRBJ2-4; D may be TRBD1 (6 bases). The J call may be wrong; the DNA end is better matched by TRBJ2-7. The CDR3 spans 14 residues. CDR1 is SGHKS and CDR2 is YYEKEE in the germline V gene (reference sequence). CDR3 sequence reads: CASSLADRSYEQYF. CDR3 coding DNA: TGTGCCAGCAGCTTGGCGGACAGATCCTACGAGCAGTACTTC.